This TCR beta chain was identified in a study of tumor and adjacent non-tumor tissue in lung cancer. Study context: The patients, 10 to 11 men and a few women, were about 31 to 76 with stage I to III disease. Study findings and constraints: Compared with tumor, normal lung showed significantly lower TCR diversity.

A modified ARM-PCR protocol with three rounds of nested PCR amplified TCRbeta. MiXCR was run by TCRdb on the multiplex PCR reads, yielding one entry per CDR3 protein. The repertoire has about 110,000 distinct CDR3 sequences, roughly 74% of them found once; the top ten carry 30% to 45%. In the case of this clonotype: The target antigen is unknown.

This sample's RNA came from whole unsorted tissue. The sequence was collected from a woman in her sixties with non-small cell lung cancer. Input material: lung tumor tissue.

The CDR3 DNA follows: TGTGCCAGCAGCGCCACCGGGACGGCCGCAGATACGTGGTATTTT. Translated: CASSATGTAADTWYF. The chain carries TRBV11-2 and TRBJ2-3; D could derive from TRBD1 or TRBD2 (5 bases each). The CDR3 is 15 amino acids. Germline V gene data show CDR1 as SGHAT and CDR2 as FQNNGV. Trimming removed 5 bases at V and 14 bases at J, with 26 bases between.